This TCR beta chain was sequenced in a study of T cell clonality in common variable immunodeficiency. Patients and controls were mostly of Caucasian heritage. This clone showed up many times. The CDR3 extends 3 residues past the end of the read, so its final part is completed from the germline J gene. The CDR3 spans 15 residues. Germline V gene lookup returns CDR1 KGHSH and CDR2 LQKENI. V lost 3 bases and J lost 0; bases outside the gene matches: 3. Assay used: immunoSEQ multiplex PCR; TCRdb lists only in-frame clones, some missing. Sampling found about 43,000 clones, none seen once. The chain recombines TRBV18 with TRBJ2-3; 7 bases align to TRBD1. This TCR came from a person aged 18-69 years in good health. Sequencing was performed on peripheral blood mononuclear cells. CDR3 protein: CASSPPGQSTDTQYF. The covered CDR3 bases are TGTGCCAGCTCACCCCCGGGACAGAGCACAGATACG.